This T cell receptor (beta chain) is drawn from a study of cytomegalovirus exposure and HLA in healthy donors. General study findings and limits: There were a few CMV-associated chains whose specificity for CMV antigens was confirmed in vitro. With high specificity and sensitivity, the classifier reportedly diagnosed cytomegalovirus status. The Asian-associated ancestry cluster reportedly had fewer N-insertions than the 666-donor mean in a later analysis.

Concerning this clone: Antigen: not known.

Primers: 60 Vbeta forward and 13 Jbeta reverse. Libraries were prepared by immunoSEQ multiplex PCR; TCRdb keeps only in-frame clonotypes and omits some of them. There are about 160,000 clones in the sample; 75% to 85% occur only once, and about 13% lies in the top ten. CDR1 is SNHLY, CDR2 FYNNEI, per germline. V was pared by 7 bases and J by 4 bases, with 13 bases of the junction left unmatched. This CDR3 has 16 residues. The sequenced sample consisted of PBMCs. The TCR sequence derives from a woman aged 50 to 65 in good health and CMV-seronegative. This chain joins TRBV2 and TRBJ1-3; TRBD1 agrees at 7 bases. The CDR3: CASNPPDRTPGNTIYF. The CDR3 DNA reads TGTGCCAGCAATCCCCCGGACAGGACTCCCGGAAACACCATATATTTT. The complete variable domain, with remaining parts taken from reference TRBV2 and TRBJ1-3, reads EPEVTQTPSHQVTQMGQEVILRCVPISNHLYFYWYRQILGQKVEFLVSFYNNEISEKSEIFDDQFSVERPDGSNFTLKIRSTKLEDSAMYFCASNPPDRTPGNTIYFGEGSWLTVV.